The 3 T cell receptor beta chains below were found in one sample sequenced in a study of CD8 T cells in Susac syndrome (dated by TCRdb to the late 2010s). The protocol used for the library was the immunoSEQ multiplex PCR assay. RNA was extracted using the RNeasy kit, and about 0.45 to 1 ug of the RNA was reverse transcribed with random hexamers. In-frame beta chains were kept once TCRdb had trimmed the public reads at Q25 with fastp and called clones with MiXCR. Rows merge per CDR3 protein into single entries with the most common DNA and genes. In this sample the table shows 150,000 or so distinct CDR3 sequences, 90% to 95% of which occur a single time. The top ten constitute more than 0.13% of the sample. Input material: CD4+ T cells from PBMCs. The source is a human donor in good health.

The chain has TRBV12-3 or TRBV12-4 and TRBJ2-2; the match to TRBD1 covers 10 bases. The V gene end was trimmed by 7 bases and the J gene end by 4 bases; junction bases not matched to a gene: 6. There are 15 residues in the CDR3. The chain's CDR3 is CASTLGDRGTGELFF. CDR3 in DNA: TGTGCCAGCACCTTGGGGGACAGGGGCACCGGGGAGCTGTTTTTT.

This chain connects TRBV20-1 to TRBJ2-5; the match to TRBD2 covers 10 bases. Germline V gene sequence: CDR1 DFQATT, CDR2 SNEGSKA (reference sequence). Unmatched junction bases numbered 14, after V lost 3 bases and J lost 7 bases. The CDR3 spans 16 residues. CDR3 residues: CSASEEAGGLIGTQYF. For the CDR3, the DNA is TGCAGTGCTAGCGAAGAAGCGGGGGGGTTGATTGGGACCCAGTACTTC.

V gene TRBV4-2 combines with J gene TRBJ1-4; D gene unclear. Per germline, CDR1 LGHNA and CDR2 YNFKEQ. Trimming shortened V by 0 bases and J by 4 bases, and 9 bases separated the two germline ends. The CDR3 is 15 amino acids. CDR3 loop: CASSQDGDGNEKLFF. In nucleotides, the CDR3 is TGTGCCAGCAGCCAAGATGGAGACGGTAATGAAAAACTGTTTTTT.